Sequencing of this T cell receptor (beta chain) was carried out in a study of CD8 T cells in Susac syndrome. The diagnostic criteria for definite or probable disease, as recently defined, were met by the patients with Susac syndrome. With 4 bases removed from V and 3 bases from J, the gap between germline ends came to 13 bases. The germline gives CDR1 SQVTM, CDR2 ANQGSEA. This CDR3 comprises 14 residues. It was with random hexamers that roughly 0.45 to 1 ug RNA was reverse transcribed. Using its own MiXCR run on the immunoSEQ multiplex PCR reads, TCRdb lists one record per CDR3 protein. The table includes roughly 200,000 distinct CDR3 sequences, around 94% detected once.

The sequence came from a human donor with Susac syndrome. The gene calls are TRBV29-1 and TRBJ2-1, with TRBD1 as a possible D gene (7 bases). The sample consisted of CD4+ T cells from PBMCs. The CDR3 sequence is CSVVRDSNYNEQFF. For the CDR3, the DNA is TGCAGCGTTGTGCGGGACAGCAACTACAATGAGCAGTTCTTC.